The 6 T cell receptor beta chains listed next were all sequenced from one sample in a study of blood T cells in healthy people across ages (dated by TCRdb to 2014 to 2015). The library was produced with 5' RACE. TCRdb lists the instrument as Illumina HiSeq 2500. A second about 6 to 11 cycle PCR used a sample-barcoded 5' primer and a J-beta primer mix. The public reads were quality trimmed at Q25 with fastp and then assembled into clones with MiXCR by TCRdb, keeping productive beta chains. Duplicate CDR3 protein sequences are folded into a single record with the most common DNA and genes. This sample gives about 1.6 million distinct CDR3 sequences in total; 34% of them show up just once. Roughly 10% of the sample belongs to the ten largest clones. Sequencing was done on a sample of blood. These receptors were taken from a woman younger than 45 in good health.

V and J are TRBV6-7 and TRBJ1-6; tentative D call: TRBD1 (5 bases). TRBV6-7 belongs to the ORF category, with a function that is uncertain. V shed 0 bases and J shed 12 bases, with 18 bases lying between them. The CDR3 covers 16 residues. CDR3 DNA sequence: TGTGCCAGCAGTTACTCGGACAACATCCGTCGGAGACCCCTCCACTTT. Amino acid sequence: CASSYSDNIRRRPLHF.

The CDR3 sequence: CASSSEFSYEQYF. For the CDR3, the DNA is TGTGCCAGCAGCTCCGAATTCTCCTACGAGCAGTACTTC. The genes are TRBV7-6 and TRBJ2-7; D gene unclear. CDR1 and CDR2 (germline): SGHVS, FNYEAQ. Trimming took off 4 bases at V and 0 bases at J, with 7 bases between the two ends. The length of the CDR3 is 13 residues.

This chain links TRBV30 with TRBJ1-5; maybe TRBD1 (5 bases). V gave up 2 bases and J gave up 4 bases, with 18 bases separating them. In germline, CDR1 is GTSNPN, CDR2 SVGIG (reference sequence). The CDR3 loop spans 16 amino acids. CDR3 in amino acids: CAWSYEAGFRNQPQHF. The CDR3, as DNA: TGTGCCTGGAGTTATGAGGCAGGGTTTAGGAATCAGCCCCAGCATTTT.

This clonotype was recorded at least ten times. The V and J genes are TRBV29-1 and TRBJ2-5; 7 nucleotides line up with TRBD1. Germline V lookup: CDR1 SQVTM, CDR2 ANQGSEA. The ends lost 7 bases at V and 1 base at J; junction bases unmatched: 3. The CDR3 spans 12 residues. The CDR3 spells CSAHRGQETQYF. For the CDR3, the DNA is TGCAGCGCTCACAGGGGCCAAGAGACCCAGTACTTC.

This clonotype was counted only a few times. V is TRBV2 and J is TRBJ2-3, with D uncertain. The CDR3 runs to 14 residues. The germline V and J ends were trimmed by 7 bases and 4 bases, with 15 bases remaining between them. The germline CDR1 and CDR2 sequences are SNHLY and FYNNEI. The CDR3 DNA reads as TGTGCCAGCAAGGAGAGGCTAGACTCAGATACGCAGTATTTT. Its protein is CASKERLDSDTQYF. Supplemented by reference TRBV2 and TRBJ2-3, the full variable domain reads EPEVTQTPSHQVTQMGQEVILRCVPISNHLYFYWYRQILGQKVEFLVSFYNNEISEKSEIFDDQFSVERPDGSNFTLKIRSTKLEDSAMYFCASKERLDSDTQYFGPGTRLTVL.

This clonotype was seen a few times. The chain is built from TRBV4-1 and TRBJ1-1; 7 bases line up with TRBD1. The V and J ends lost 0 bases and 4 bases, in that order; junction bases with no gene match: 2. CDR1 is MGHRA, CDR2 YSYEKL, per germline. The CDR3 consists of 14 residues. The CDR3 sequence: CASSQDEGATEAFF. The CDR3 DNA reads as TGCGCCAGCAGCCAAGATGAGGGGGCCACTGAAGCTTTCTTT.